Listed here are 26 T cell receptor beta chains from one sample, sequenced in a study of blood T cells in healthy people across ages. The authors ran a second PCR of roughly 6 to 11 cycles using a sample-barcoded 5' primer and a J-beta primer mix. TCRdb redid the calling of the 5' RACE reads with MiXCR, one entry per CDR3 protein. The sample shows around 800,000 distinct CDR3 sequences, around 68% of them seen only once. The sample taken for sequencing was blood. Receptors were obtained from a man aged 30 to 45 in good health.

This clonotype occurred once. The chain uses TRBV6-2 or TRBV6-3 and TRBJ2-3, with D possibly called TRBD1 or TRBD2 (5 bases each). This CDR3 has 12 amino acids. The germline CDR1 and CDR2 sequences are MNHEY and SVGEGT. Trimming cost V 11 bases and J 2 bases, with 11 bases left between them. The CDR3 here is CAAEGNTDTQYF. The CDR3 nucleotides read TGTGCCGCAGAGGGGAACACAGATACGCAGTATTTT.

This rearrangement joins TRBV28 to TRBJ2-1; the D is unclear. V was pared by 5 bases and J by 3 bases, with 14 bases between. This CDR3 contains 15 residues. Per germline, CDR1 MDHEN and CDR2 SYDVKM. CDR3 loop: CASSQTGLNYNEQFF. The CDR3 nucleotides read TGTGCCAGCAGTCAGACTGGATTAAACTACAATGAGCAGTTCTTC.

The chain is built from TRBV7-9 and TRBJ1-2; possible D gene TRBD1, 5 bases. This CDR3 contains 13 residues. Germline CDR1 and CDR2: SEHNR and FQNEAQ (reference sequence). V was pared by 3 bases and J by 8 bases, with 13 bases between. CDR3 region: CASSLGPIRGYTF. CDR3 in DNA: TGTGCCAGCAGCTTGGGACCTATTAGGGGCTACACCTTC.

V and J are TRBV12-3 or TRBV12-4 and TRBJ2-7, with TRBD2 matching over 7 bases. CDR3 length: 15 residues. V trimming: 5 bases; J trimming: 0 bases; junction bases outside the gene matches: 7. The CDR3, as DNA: TGTGCCAGCAGTCCCTCTGCGGGGGACTCCTACGAGCAGTACTTC. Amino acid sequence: CASSPSAGDSYEQYF.

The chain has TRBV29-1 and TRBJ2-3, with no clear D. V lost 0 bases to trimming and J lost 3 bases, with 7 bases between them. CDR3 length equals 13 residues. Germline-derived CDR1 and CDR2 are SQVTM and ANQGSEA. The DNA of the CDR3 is TGCAGCGTTGAAGATCTAGGGACAGATACGCAGTATTTT. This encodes CSVEDLGTDTQYF.

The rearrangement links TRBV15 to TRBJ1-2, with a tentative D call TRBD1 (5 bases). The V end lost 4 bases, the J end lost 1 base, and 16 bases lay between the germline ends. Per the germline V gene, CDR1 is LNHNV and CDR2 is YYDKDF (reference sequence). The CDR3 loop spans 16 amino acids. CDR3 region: CATSKAGLSSNYGYTF. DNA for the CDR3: TGTGCCACCAGCAAGGCAGGGCTGTCTAGTAACTATGGCTACACCTTC.

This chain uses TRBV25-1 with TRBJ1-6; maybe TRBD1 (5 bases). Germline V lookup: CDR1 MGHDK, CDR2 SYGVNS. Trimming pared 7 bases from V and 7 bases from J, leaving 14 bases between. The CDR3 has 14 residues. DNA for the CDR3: TGTGCCAGCACAAGGGCAGGGAACAATTCACCCCTCCACTTT. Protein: CASTRAGNNSPLHF.

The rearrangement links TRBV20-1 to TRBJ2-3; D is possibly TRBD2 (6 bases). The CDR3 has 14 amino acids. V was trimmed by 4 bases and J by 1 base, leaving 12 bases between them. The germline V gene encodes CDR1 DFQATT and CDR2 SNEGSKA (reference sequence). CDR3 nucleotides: TGCAGTGCTATAGGGGACTCCGGCACAGATACGCAGTATTTT. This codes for CSAIGDSGTDTQYF.

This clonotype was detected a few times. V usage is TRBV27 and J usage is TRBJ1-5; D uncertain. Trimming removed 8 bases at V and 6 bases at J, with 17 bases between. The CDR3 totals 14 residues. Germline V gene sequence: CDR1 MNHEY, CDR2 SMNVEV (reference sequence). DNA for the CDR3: TGTGCCAGCTCTTGGGAACAGACCGGTCAGCCCCAGCATTTT. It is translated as CASSWEQTGQPQHF.

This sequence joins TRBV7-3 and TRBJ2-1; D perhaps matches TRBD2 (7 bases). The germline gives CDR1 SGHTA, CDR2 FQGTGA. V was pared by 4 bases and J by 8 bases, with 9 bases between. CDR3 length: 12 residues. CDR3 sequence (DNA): TGTGCCAGCAGCTGGGGGGGCGATGAGCAGTTCTTC. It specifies CASSWGGDEQFF.

In nucleotides, the CDR3 is TGTGCCACCAGCAGAGAAGTAGCGGGGGGGCAGCATACGCAGTATTTT. Its translation: CATSREVAGGQHTQYF. This rearrangement joins TRBV15 to TRBJ2-3; 11 bases are a match to TRBD2. The CDR3 length is 16 residues. The V and J ends lost 0 bases and 7 bases, in that order; junction bases with no gene match: 6. Per germline, CDR1 LNHNV and CDR2 YYDKDF (reference sequence).

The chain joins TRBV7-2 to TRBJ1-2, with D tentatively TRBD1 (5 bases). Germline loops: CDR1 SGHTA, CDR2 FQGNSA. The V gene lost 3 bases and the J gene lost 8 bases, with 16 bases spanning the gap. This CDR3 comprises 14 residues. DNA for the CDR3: TGTGCCAGCAGCTTCGCACAGGTTTGGGAGGGCTACACCTTC. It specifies CASSFAQVWEGYTF.

The CDR3 DNA follows: TGCAGCGTCGGACGGGCGGGGGGGAACACAGATACGCAGTATTTT. Its protein is CSVGRAGGNTDTQYF. The chain employs TRBV29-1 and TRBJ2-3, with 9 bases aligning to TRBD2. Germline trimming cut 6 bases from V and 2 bases from J; bases unmatched to any gene: 9. Germline-derived CDR1 and CDR2 are SQVTM and ANQGSEA. The CDR3 runs to 15 residues.

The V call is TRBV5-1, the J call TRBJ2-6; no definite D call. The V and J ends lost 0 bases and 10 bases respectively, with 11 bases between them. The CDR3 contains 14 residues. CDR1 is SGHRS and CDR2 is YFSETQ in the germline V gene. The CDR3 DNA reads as TGCGCCAGCAGCTTGGATCCAGGAATGAACGTCCTGACTTTC. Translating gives CASSLDPGMNVLTF.

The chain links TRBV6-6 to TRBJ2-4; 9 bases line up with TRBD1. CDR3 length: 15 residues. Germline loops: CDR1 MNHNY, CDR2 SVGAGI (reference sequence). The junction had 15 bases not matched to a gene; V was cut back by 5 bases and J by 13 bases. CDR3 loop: CASSTPGQGYNEQYF. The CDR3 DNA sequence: TGTGCCAGCAGTACACCTGGACAGGGGTACAATGAGCAGTACTTC.

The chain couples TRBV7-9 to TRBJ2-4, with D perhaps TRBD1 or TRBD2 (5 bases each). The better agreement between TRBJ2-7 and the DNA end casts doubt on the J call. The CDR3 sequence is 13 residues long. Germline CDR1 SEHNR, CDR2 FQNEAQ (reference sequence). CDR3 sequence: CASSFGTVYEQYF. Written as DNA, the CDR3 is TGTGCCAGCAGCTTCGGGACGGTCTACGAGCAGTACTTC.

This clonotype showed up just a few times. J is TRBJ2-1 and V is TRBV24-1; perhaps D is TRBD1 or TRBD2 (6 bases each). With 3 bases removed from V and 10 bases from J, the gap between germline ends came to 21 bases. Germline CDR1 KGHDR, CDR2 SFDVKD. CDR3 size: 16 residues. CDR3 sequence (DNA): TGTGCCACCAGTGATCCCAAGAGGGGGGTGGTTGGGGAGCAGTTCTTC. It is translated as CATSDPKRGVVGEQFF.

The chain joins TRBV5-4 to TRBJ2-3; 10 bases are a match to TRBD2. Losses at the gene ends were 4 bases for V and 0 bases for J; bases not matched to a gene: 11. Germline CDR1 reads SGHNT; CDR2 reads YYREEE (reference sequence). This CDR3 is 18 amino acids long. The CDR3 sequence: CASSAYFSGGRSTDTQYF. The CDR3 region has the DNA TGTGCCAGCAGCGCCTACTTTAGCGGGGGGCGGAGCACAGATACGCAGTATTTT. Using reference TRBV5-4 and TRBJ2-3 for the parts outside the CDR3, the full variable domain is ETGVTQSPTHLIKTRGQQVTLRCSSQSGHNTVSWYQQALGQGPQFIFQYYREEENGRGNFPPRFSGLQFPNYSSELNVNALELDDSALYLCASSAYFSGGRSTDTQYFGPGTRLTVL.

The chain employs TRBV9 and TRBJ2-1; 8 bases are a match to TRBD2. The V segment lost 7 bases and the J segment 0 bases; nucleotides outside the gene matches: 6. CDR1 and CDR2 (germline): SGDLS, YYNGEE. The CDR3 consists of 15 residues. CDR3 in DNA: TGTGCCAGCGTTCGGGGGGGCAGCTCCTACAATGAGCAGTTCTTC. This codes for CASVRGGSSYNEQFF.

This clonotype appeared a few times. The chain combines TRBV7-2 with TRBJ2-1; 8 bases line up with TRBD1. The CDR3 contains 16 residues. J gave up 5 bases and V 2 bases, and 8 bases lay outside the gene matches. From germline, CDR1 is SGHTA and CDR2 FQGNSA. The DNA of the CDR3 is TGTGCCAGCAGCTTATCTCCGACAGGGGCGAACAATGAGCAGTTCTTC. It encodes CASSLSPTGANNEQFF.

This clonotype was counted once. The CDR3, as DNA: TGTGCCAGCGAGATGGACAGTGTAAATTCACCCCTCCACTTT. As protein: CASEMDSVNSPLHF. The V gene is TRBV2, the J gene TRBJ1-6, with D possibly being TRBD1 (6 bases). This CDR3 has 14 amino acids. The germline V gene encodes CDR1 SNHLY and CDR2 FYNNEI. V lost 8 bases, J lost 7 bases, and 15 bases lay in between.

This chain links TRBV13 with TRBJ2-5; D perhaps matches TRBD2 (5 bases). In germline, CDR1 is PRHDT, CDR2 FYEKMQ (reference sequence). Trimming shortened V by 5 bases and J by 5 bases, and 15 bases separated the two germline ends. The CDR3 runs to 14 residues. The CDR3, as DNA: TGTGCCAGCAGCCCGGGATCGCTAGGGGAGACCCAGTACTTC. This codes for CASSPGSLGETQYF.

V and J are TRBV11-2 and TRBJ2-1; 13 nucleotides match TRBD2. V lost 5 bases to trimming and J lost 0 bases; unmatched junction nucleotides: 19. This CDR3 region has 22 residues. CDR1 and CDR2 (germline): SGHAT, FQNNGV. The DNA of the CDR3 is TGTGCCAGCAGCCGCCCAATTCGACTAGCGGGGGGAAGGGTAGACTCCTACAATGAGCAGTTCTTC. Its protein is CASSRPIRLAGGRVDSYNEQFF.

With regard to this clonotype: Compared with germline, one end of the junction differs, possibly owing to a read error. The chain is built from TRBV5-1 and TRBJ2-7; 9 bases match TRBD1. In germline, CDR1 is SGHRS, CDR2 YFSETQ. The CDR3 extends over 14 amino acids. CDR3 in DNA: TGTGCCAGCAGCTTAGGGACAGGGATCTACGAGCAGTACTTC. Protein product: CASSLGTGIYEQYF.

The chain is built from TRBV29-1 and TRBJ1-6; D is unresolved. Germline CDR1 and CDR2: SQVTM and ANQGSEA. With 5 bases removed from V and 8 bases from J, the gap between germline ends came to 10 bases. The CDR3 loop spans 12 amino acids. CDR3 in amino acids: CSVQSGDSPLHF. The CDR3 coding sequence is TGCAGCGTTCAAAGCGGGGATTCACCCCTCCACTTT.

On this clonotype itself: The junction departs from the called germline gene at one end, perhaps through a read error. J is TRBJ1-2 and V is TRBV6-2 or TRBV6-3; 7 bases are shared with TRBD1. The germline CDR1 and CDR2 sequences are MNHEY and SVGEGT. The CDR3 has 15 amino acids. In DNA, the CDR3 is TGTGCCAGCAGTCACTCCGACAGGGTGGGCTATGGCTACACCTTC. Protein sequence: CASSHSDRVGYGYTF.